This entry lists 2 T cell receptor beta chains sequenced from one sample in a study of T-cell memory formation after mild COVID-19. TCRdb passed the 5' RACE reads through MiXCR, listing each CDR3 protein once. In the table there are 450,000 or so distinct CDR3 sequences, around 27% of which are singletons. Sequenced input: PBMCs or a T cell subset sorted from them (not recorded which). The source is an adult woman who had mild COVID-19 (a few samples of this study predate the infection). Cell type and time point are not known.

This clonotype was seen more than once but under ten times. The chain links TRBV24-1 to TRBJ2-2; D is ambiguous. This CDR3 comprises 17 residues. CDR1 is KGHDR, CDR2 SFDVKD, per germline. V lost 1 base and J 0 bases, leaving 11 bases between the germline ends. The CDR3: CATSDFHAGPNTGELFF. The CDR3 DNA follows: TGTGCCACCAGTGATTTTCATGCAGGTCCGAACACCGGGGAGCTGTTTTTT.

The chain recombines TRBV20-1 with TRBJ2-7, with a tentative D call TRBD2 (5 bases). Deletions cut 3 bases from V and 0 bases from J, with 12 bases between. The V gene's germline CDR1 is DFQATT and CDR2 SNEGSKA (reference sequence). The CDR3 consists of 14 residues. CDR3 residues: CSASGRRSSYEQYF. CDR3 bases: TGCAGTGCTAGCGGGCGGAGGAGCTCCTACGAGCAGTACTTC.